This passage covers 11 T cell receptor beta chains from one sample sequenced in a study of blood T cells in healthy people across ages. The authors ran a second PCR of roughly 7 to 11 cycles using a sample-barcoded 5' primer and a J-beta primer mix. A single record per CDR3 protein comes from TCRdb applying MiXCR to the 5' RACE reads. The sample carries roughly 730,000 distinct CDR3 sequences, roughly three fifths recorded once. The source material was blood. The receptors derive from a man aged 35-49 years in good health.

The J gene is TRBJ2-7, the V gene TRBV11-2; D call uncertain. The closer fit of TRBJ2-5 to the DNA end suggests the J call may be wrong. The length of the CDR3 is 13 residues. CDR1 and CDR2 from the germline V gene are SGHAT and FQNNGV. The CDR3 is CASSSGDQETQYF. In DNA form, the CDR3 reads TGTGCCAGCAGCAGTGGGGACCAAGAGACCCAGTACTTC.

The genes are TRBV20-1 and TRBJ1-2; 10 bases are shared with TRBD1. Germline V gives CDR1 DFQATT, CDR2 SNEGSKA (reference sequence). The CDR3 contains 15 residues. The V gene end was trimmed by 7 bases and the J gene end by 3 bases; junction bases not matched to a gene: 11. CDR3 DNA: TGCAGTGTTGACAGGGGGCGCCTTGGCTACTATGGCTACACCTTC. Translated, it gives CSVDRGRLGYYGYTF.

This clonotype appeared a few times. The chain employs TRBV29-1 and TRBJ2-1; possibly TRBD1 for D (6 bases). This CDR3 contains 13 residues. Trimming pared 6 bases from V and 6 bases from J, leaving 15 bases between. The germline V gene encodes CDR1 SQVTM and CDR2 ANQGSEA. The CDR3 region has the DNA TGCAGCGTGGGACACCCCACTGCCAATGAGCAGTTCTTC. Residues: CSVGHPTANEQFF.

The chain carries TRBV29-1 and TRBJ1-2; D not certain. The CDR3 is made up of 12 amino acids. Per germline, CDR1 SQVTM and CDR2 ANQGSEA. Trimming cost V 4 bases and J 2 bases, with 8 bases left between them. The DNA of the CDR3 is TGCAGCGTTGCGTCAGCGAACTATGGCTACACCTTC. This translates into CSVASANYGYTF. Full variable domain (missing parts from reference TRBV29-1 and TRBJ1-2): SAVISQKPSRDICQRGTSLTIQCQVDSQVTMMFWYRQQPGQSLTLIATANQGSEATYESGFVIDKFPISRPNLTFSTLTVSNMSPEDSSIYLCSVASANYGYTFGSGTRLTVV.

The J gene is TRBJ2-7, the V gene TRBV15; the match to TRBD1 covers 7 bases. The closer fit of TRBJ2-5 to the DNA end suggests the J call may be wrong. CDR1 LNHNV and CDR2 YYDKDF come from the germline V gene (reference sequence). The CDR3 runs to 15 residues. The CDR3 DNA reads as TGTGCCACCACTCATATCGCAGGGGGAATGGAGACCCAGTACTTC. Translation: CATTHIAGGMETQYF.

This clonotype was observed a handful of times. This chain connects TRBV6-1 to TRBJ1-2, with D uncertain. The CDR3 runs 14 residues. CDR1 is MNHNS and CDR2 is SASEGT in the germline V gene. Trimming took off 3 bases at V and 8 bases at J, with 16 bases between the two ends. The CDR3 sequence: CASSESSAVGGYTF. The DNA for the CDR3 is TGTGCCAGCAGTGAGAGTTCGGCGGTCGGGGGCTACACCTTC.

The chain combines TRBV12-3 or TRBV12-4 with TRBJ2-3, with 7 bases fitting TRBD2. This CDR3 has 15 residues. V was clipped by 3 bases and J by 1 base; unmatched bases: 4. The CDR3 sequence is CASSFGGSGTDTQYF. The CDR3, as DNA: TGTGCCAGCAGTTTTGGCGGGAGTGGCACAGATACGCAGTATTTT.

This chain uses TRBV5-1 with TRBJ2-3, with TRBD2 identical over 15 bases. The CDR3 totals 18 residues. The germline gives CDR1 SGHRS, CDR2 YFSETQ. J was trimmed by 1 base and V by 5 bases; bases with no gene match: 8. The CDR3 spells CASSTGTSGGYRTDTQYF. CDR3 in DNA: TGCGCCAGCAGTACCGGGACTAGCGGGGGGTATCGCACAGATACGCAGTATTTT.

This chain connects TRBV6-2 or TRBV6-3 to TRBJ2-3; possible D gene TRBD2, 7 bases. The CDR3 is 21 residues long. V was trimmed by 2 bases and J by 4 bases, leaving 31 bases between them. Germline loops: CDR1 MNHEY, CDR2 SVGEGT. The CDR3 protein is CASSYHSGGRGTQGSPDTQYF. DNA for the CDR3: TGTGCCAGCAGTTACCACTCGGGAGGTAGGGGGACCCAAGGTTCCCCAGATACGCAGTATTTT.

The CDR3 sequence is CASEGPSGYNEQFF. The CDR3 bases are TGTGCCAGCGAAGGGCCTAGCGGCTACAATGAGCAGTTCTTC. The chain links TRBV27 to TRBJ2-1, with 7 bases that match TRBD2. The germline CDR1 and CDR2 sequences are MNHEY and SMNVEV (reference sequence). With V trimmed by 8 bases and J by 3 bases, 7 bases remained unmatched. This CDR3 has 14 residues.

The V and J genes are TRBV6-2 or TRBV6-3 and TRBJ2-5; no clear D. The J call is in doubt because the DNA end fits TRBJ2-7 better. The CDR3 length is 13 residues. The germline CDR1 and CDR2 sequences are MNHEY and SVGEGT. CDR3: CASSYGVHDEQYF. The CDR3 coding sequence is TGTGCCAGCAGTTACGGGGTACACGACGAGCAGTACTTC.